These 12 T cell receptor beta chains originate from one sample sequenced in a study of CD8 T cells in ankylosing spondylitis. Antigens of these TCRs are unknown. The study's findings and limits: A TCR beta motif of several highly homologous variants seemed to mark ankylosing spondylitis blood.

Each CDR3 protein gets one entry after TCRdb re-called the 5' RACE reads with MiXCR. The table lists around 430,000 distinct CDR3 sequences, approximately 17% of them singletons, with 1% in the top ten. Specimen: blood, either unsorted or a sorted T cell fraction (not recorded which). Receptors were obtained from a male donor with ankylosing spondylitis.

This clonotype was counted a few times. The genes are TRBV12-3 or TRBV12-4 and TRBJ2-7, with 8 nucleotides matching TRBD2. The CDR3 spans 14 residues. The J segment lost 3 bases and the V segment lost 6 bases, leaving 7 bases of the junction unmatched. As DNA, the CDR3 is TGTGCCAGCAGCACCGGGGGGGGCAGCTACGAGCAGTACTTC. Protein: CASSTGGGSYEQYF.

This clonotype was seen a handful of times. The V and J genes are TRBV20-1 and TRBJ1-2; D not certain. CDR1 and CDR2 from the germline V gene are DFQATT and SNEGSKA (reference sequence). Trimming shortened V by 6 bases and J by 7 bases, and 15 bases separated the two germline ends. There are 12 residues in the CDR3. The CDR3 sequence: CSAQGVRGGYTF. CDR3 DNA: TGCAGTGCCCAAGGTGTACGGGGTGGCTACACCTTC.

This clonotype occurred a few times. This chain links TRBV5-1 with TRBJ2-1; 9 bases match TRBD2. The CDR3 is 16 residues long. Unmatched junction bases numbered 7, after V lost 5 bases and J lost 1 base. The V gene's germline CDR1 is SGHRS and CDR2 YFSETQ. In DNA, the CDR3 is TGCGCCAGCAGACAGACTAGCGGTAGATCCTACAATGAGCAGTTCTTC. It encodes CASRQTSGRSYNEQFF.

V usage is TRBV20-1 and J usage is TRBJ2-5, with D tentatively TRBD1 or TRBD2 (5 bases each). The CDR3 is 14 amino acids. The germline gives CDR1 DFQATT, CDR2 SNEGSKA (reference sequence). V gave up 0 bases and J gave up 5 bases, with 13 bases separating them. CDR3 sequence reads: CSARDLRGGETQYF. CDR3 nucleotides: TGCAGTGCTAGAGATTTGAGGGGCGGTGAGACCCAGTACTTC.

This clonotype came up once. The V and J genes are TRBV9 and TRBJ1-4; D is undetermined. Per the germline V gene, CDR1 is SGDLS and CDR2 is YYNGEE. CDR3 length: 14 residues. V was clipped by 3 bases and J by 3 bases, with 9 bases between them. The DNA of the CDR3 is TGTGCCAGCAGCGAACAGATATCTAATGAAAAACTGTTTTTT. It yields the protein CASSEQISNEKLFF.

The chain has TRBV28 and TRBJ2-7; 7 positions agree with TRBD1. CDR1 and CDR2 (germline): MDHEN, SYDVKM. V lost 1 base, J lost 3 bases, and 6 bases stayed unmatched. The CDR3 loop spans 15 amino acids. Here the CDR3 reads CASSLSAAGGYEQYF. In DNA form, the CDR3 reads TGTGCCAGCAGTTTATCGGCGGCAGGGGGCTACGAGCAGTACTTC.

This clonotype was detected many times. The J gene is TRBJ2-7, the V gene TRBV12-3 or TRBV12-4, with 9 bases aligning to TRBD1. The junction had 4 bases not matched to a gene; V was cut back by 2 bases and J by 2 bases. There are 15 residues in the CDR3. DNA for the CDR3: TGTGCCAGCAGTTTAAGTGACAGGGGGACCTACGAGCAGTACTTC. Residues: CASSLSDRGTYEQYF.

This clonotype has at least ten counts. The gene calls are TRBV12-3 or TRBV12-4 and TRBJ2-1, with 9 bases matching TRBD2. CDR3 length equals 15 residues. The J segment lost 4 bases and the V segment lost 5 bases, leaving 6 bases of the junction unmatched. CDR3 region: CASSPTSGGYNEQFF. The CDR3 bases are TGTGCCAGCAGTCCGACTAGCGGAGGGTACAATGAGCAGTTCTTC.

This clonotype was counted only a few times. The CDR3 sequence is CASSQDHRGTDTIYF. The CDR3 DNA follows: TGCGCCAGCAGCCAAGATCACAGGGGGACTGACACCATATATTTT. The chain uses TRBV4-1 and TRBJ1-3; 8 bases fit TRBD1. Trimming at V came to 0 bases and at J to 8 bases, leaving 6 bases not matched to a gene. CDR1 and CDR2 (germline): MGHRA, YSYEKL. The CDR3 is made up of 15 amino acids.

This clonotype was seen a few times. The chain is built from TRBV4-1 and TRBJ2-7, with 7 bases fitting TRBD2. The length of the CDR3 is 13 residues. Germline CDR1 and CDR2: MGHRA and YSYEKL. After removal of 6 bases from V and 2 bases from J, the junction contained 4 bases not matched to a gene. CDR3 sequence reads: CASSRGVTYEQYF. The CDR3 DNA sequence: TGCGCCAGCAGTCGGGGGGTTACCTACGAGCAGTACTTC.

The rearrangement links TRBV11-1 to TRBJ2-5, with D uncertain. CDR1 is SGHAT and CDR2 is FQDESV in the germline V gene (reference sequence). Deletions cut 2 bases from V and 4 bases from J, with 11 bases between. The CDR3 is 14 amino acids. In DNA form, the CDR3 reads TGTGCCAGCAGCTTACATCCGGATAGAGAGACCCAGTACTTC. Translating gives CASSLHPDRETQYF. The whole variable domain, remainder taken from reference TRBV11-1 and TRBJ2-5, is EAEVAQSPRYKITEKSQAVAFWCDPISGHATLYWYRQILGQGPELLVQFQDESVVDDSQLPKDRFSAERLKGVDSTLKIQPAELGDSAMYLCASSLHPDRETQYFGPGTRLLVL.

The genes are TRBV20-1 and TRBJ2-3; the D is unclear. CDR3 length equals 13 residues. CDR1 and CDR2 from the germline V gene are DFQATT and SNEGSKA (reference sequence). Trimming stripped 4 bases from V and 7 bases from J, with 15 bases between. The CDR3 region is CSATRSSVNTQYF. The CDR3, as DNA: TGCAGTGCTACGAGGTCGTCCGTGAATACGCAGTATTTT.